A single sample is the source of the 13 T cell receptor beta chains below, sequenced in a study of cytomegalovirus exposure and HLA in healthy donors (TCRdb year 2017). The method behind the library was the immunoSEQ multiplex PCR assay. For the multiplex PCR, a mixture combining 60 forward primers for TCR Vbeta segments and 13 reverse primers for TCR Jbeta segments was used. This is the immuneACCESS table as TCRdb keeps it, with only in-frame sequences that have V and J called. A part of the clones is gone; compared with another copy, unresolved V genes explain less than half, and the rest is unexplained. In all, the sample holds about 95,000 clones, and roughly 79% of those were seen once. The top ten constitute around 4.5% of the sample. The sample taken for sequencing was PBMCs. The source of these receptors is a woman in her 40s in good health and CMV-seronegative.

The gene calls are TRBV10-3 and TRBJ2-3, with TRBD2 matching 7 bases. The V gene's germline CDR1 is ENHRY and CDR2 SYGVKD. The CDR3 has 15 residues. Unmatched junction bases numbered 10, after V lost 6 bases and J lost 4 bases. The CDR3 sequence is CAISAGGRSADTQYF. CDR3 sequence (DNA): TGTGCCATCAGCGCCGGGGGGAGGTCGGCAGATACGCAGTATTTT.

This clone is a singleton in its sample. This chain uses TRBV18 with TRBJ2-2, with 7 bases identical to TRBD1. The junction had 10 bases not matched to a gene; V was cut back by 4 bases and J by 5 bases. The length of the CDR3 is 16 residues. The germline CDR1 and CDR2 sequences are KGHSH and LQKENI. The CDR3 loop reads CASSLGGARRTGELFF. Written as DNA, the CDR3 is TGTGCCAGCTCACTAGGGGGCGCGAGACGTACCGGGGAGCTGTTTTTT.

The genes are TRBV18 and TRBJ2-3, with 9 positions matching TRBD1. Germline V gives CDR1 KGHSH, CDR2 LQKENI. Losses at the gene ends were 3 bases for V and 1 base for J; bases not matched to a gene: 2. The CDR3 spans 15 residues. CDR3 in DNA: TGTGCCAGCTCACCTCGACAGGGGGGCACAGATACGCAGTATTTT. As protein: CASSPRQGGTDTQYF.

This chain uses TRBV7-9 with TRBJ1-2; 8 nucleotides line up with TRBD1. The CDR3 length is 14 residues. The germline V gene encodes CDR1 SEHNR and CDR2 FQNEAQ (reference sequence). Trimming removed 7 bases from V and 3 bases from J; junction bases left unmatched: 7. The CDR3 DNA follows: TGTGCCAGCACCCAAGGACAGGGAGACTATGGCTACACCTTC. Its translation: CASTQGQGDYGYTF.

The genes are TRBV19 and TRBJ1-2; TRBD1 matches at 7 bases. The germline CDR1 and CDR2 sequences are LNHDA and SQIVND (reference sequence). V dropped 1 base and J dropped 4; count of bases not matched to a gene: 6. This CDR3 is 15 amino acids long. The CDR3 bases are TGTGCCAGTAGTATAGTGACAGGGAGCGGCTATGGCTACACCTTC. Translating gives CASSIVTGSGYGYTF.

The chain couples TRBV4-3 to TRBJ2-3, with 14 bases lining up with TRBD2. Germline loops: CDR1 LGHNA, CDR2 YSLEER. Germline trimming cut 4 bases from V and 1 base from J; bases unmatched to any gene: 7. This CDR3 spans 18 amino acids. The CDR3, as DNA: TGCGCCAGCAGCCCCCGTGGGACTAGCGGGGGTGGCACAGATACGCAGTATTTT. This encodes CASSPRGTSGGGTDTQYF.

The chain is built from TRBV5-1 and TRBJ2-7; 11 bases are a match to TRBD2. Losses at the gene ends were 5 bases for V and 4 bases for J; bases not matched to a gene: 8. The germline CDR1 and CDR2 sequences are SGHRS and YFSETQ. The CDR3 spans 15 residues. This CDR3 reads CASSQGPSGGYEQYF. The CDR3 DNA is TGCGCCAGCAGTCAAGGGCCTAGCGGGGGGTACGAGCAGTACTTC.

The chain couples TRBV5-1 to TRBJ2-7; 9 bases map to TRBD1. V lost 4 bases, J lost 7 bases, and 3 bases stayed unmatched. The germline V gene encodes CDR1 SGHRS and CDR2 YFSETQ. The CDR3 totals 12 residues. The CDR3 loop is CASSQDRGEQYF. For the CDR3, the DNA is TGCGCCAGCAGCCAAGACAGGGGGGAGCAGTACTTC.

The sample holds one count of this clone. The chain recombines TRBV27 with TRBJ2-1; 8 nucleotides line up with TRBD2. From germline, CDR1 is MNHEY and CDR2 SMNVEV (reference sequence). Trimming cost V 5 bases and J 2 bases; bases outside gene matches: 5. This CDR3 region has 15 residues. The CDR3 is CASSNAGGAYNEQFF. The CDR3 DNA sequence: TGTGCCAGCAGTAATGCCGGGGGGGCCTACAATGAGCAGTTCTTC.

The rearrangement links TRBV5-1 to TRBJ1-1, with a possible D match to TRBD1 (5 bases). Germline V CDR1 and CDR2: SGHRS, YFSETQ. The CDR3 loop spans 14 amino acids. V lost 2 bases, J lost 3 bases, and 11 bases lay in between. CDR3 loop: CASSFSWGDTEAFF. CDR3 DNA sequence: TGCGCCAGCAGCTTCTCGTGGGGGGACACTGAAGCTTTCTTT.

The CDR3 spells CASSPLTGDTEAFF. As DNA, the CDR3 is TGTGCCAGCAGCCCACTTACAGGGGACACTGAAGCTTTCTTT. This chain links TRBV5-4 with TRBJ1-1; 7 bases align to TRBD1. Germline V gene sequence: CDR1 SGHNT, CDR2 YYREEE (reference sequence). The CDR3 loop spans 14 amino acids. The V gene end was trimmed by 4 bases and the J gene end by 3 bases; junction bases not matched to a gene: 6.

The chain employs TRBV2 and TRBJ2-5, with TRBD2 matching 10 bases. With V trimmed by 4 bases and J by 10 bases, 18 bases remained unmatched. CDR1 SNHLY and CDR2 FYNNEI come from the germline V gene. The CDR3 runs to 17 residues. DNA for the CDR3: TGTGCCAGCAGTGGGGGGGATGCTTGGACTAGCGGCTTCTTCCAGTACTTC. Encoded protein: CASSGGDAWTSGFFQYF. The full variable domain, rest sourced from reference TRBV2 and TRBJ2-5, is EPEVTQTPSHQVTQMGQEVILRCVPISNHLYFYWYRQILGQKVEFLVSFYNNEISEKSEIFDDQFSVERPDGSNFTLKIRSTKLEDSAMYFCASSGGDAWTSGFFQYFGPGTRLLVL.

The rearrangement links TRBV18 to TRBJ2-1; the match to TRBD2 covers 8 bases. V dropped 2 bases and J dropped 3; count of bases not matched to a gene: 3. CDR3 size: 15 residues. Germline V gene sequence: CDR1 KGHSH, CDR2 LQKENI. The DNA for the CDR3 is TGTGCCAGCTCACCAGGGACTAGGGTCTACAATGAGCAGTTCTTC. Translation: CASSPGTRVYNEQFF.